This T cell receptor beta chain comes out of a study of cytomegalovirus exposure and HLA in healthy donors. A few counts support this clone. Assay: immunoSEQ multiplex PCR; the TCRdb copy retains only in-frame clones and omits some. Here the sample spans about 250,000 clones, 80% to 90% being singletons. Unmatched junction bases numbered 2, after V lost 7 bases and J lost 2 bases. Germline-derived CDR1 and CDR2 are SGDLS and YYNGEE. The CDR3 is 13 residues long. The clonotype comes from a man between 18 and 35 years old in good health and CMV-seronegative. The material sequenced was PBMCs. The chain joins TRBV9 to TRBJ2-2, with 7 positions matching TRBD2. The CDR3 DNA follows: TGTGCCAGCGGGACTACTAACACCGGGGAGCTGTTTTTT. This codes for CASGTTNTGELFF.